This is a list of T cell receptor beta chains from one sample in a study of neurological immune-mediated disorders. One entry per CDR3 protein results from TCRdb running MiXCR on the 5' RACE reads. The table includes more than 50,000 distinct CDR3 sequences, about 25% detected once. Source material: PBMCs. These receptors came from a man aged 55-75 years with HTLV-1-associated myelopathy (HAM/TSP). CDR3s include the opening cysteine and the closing phenylalanine or tryptophan. D genes are given only for firm matches.

TRBD2,TRBV7-3,CASSLVGGSPYNEQFF
-,TRBV20-1,CSARDFTGLPQHF
-,TRBV10-2,CASSEIGVGEKLFF
TRBD2,TRBV7-8,CASSLRDTSGTDTQYF
-,TRBV20-1,CSARDSYNEQFF
TRBD1,TRBV5-1,CASSLGDRGYGYTF
-,TRBV29-1,CSVEGTTYEQYF
-,TRBV27,CASSPWTVGSNQPQHF
TRBD1,TRBV5-1,CASSLVAGQGNSPLHF
TRBD2,TRBV29-1,CSVETAGGYTDTQYF
TRBD1,TRBV6-1,CASSRQGRETQYF
TRBD2,TRBV9,CASSVRGSGIGEETQYF
-,TRBV5-1,CASSLAISRGHGELFF
TRBD1,TRBV5-6,CASRDRGNEQFF
-,TRBV3-1,CASSHGSGEQFF
-,TRBV5-1,CASSLAEGRNTGELFF
-,TRBV11-2,CASSIDLGISEEAFF
-,TRBV29-1,CSATANEQFF
-,TRBV5-1,CASSFNTGELFF
-,TRBV7-2,CASSLYRDYEQYF
-,TRBV5-1,CASSFSTGDTQYF
TRBD1,TRBV27,CASSLQWDRGQGLFF
TRBD1,TRBV29-1,CSVDGYRGKRADTQYF
-,TRBV3-1,CASSRQREAKDTQYF
-,TRBV7-6,CASSLTAGTDNTGELFF
-,TRBV5-1,CASSPNSRVPGGELFF
TRBD1,TRBV5-6,CASSWGQKYEQYF
TRBD1,TRBV20-1,CSARLPGGRRETQYF
-,TRBV7-2,CAIRQASTDTQYF
TRBD1,TRBV20-1,CSARDNTGANTEAFF
-,TRBV3-1,CASSQDRFIGGYTF
-,TRBV5-1,CASSLGTNYNEQFF
TRBD2,TRBV5-1,CASSLVGGRIYEQYF
-,TRBV5-1,CASSLAGNTDTQYF
-,TRBV20-1,CSARQPIFYNEQFF
TRBD2,TRBV9,CASNPGGRAYEQYF
-,TRBV20-1,CSAGSRVGGYGYTF
-,TRBV12-3/TRBV12-4,CASREISGNTIYF
-,TRBV7-8,CASSSHRTGELFF
-,TRBV5-5,CASSLAGTSLGNQPQHF